The T cell receptor beta chain described here comes from a study of T-cell reconstitution after alpha-beta-depleted transplantation in children. Germline V CDR1 and CDR2: MNHEY, SMNVEV (reference sequence). Trimming cost V 2 bases and J 4 bases, with 14 bases left between them. This CDR3 region has 15 residues. Preparation of the TCRbeta library was carried out with unique molecular identifiers. One entry per CDR3 protein, called by TCRdb with MiXCR from the PCR reads. Here the sample spans about 610,000 distinct CDR3 sequences, over 9.5% being singletons. The sequenced sample was PBMCs from the stem cell graft donor, obtained from the stem cell graft. The chain carries TRBV27 and TRBJ1-2; a possible D gene is TRBD1 (6 bases). The clonotype originates from a human donor who donated a stem cell graft to a child with acute myeloid leukemia. CDR3 in amino acids: CASSLRAGEVYGYTF. DNA for the CDR3: TGTGCCAGCAGTTTAAGGGCAGGGGAGGTCTATGGCTACACCTTC.